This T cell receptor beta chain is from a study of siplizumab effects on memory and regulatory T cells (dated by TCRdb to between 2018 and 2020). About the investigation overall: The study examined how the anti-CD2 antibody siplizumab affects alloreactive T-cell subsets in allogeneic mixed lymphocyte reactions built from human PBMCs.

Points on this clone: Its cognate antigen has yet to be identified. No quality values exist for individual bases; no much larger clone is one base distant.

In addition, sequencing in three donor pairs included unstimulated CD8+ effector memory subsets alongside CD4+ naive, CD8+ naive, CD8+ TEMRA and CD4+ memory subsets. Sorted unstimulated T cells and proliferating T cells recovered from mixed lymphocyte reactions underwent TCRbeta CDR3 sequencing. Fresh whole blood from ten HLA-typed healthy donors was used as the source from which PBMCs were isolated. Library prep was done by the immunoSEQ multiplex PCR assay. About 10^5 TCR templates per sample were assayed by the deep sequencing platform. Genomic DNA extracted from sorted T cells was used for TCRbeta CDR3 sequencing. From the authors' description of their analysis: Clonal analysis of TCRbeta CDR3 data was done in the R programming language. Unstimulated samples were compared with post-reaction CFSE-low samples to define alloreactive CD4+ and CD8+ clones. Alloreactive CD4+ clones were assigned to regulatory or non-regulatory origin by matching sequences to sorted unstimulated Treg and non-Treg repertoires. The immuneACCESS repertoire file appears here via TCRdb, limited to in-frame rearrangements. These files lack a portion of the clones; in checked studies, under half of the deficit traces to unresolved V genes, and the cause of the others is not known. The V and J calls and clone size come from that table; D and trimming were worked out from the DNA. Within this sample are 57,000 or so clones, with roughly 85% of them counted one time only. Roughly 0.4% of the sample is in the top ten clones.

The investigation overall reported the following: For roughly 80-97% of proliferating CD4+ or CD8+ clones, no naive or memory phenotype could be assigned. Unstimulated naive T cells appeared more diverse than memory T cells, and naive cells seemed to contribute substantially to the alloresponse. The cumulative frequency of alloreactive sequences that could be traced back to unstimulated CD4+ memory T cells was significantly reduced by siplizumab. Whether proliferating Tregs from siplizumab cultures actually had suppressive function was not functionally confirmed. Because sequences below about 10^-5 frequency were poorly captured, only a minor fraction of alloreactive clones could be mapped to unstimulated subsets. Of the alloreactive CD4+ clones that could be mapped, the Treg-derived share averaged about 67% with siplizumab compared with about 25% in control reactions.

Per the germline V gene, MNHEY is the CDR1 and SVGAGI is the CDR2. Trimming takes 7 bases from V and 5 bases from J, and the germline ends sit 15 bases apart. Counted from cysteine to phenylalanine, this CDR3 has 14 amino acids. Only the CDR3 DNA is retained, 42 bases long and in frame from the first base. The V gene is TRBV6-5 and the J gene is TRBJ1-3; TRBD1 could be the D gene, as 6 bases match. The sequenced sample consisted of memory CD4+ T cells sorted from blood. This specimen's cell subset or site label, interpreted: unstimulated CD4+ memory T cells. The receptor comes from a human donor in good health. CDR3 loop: CASTYGGGRNTIYF. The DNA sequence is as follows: TGTGCCAGCACCTACGGCGGGGGCCGAAACACCATATATTTT.